This T cell receptor (beta chain) emerged from a study of CD8 T cells in ankylosing spondylitis. Study-level points and caveats: Certain motif variants had earlier been reported in reactive arthritis synovial fluid and blood. About 8 highly homologous variants made up a TCR beta motif, and this motif appeared characteristic of ankylosing spondylitis blood. Disease-linked clones reportedly concentrated significantly in matched ankylosing spondylitis synovial fluid. With a CD8+ phenotype, disease-linked clones were relatively rare in peripheral blood.

Turning to this clonotype: Its antigen remains unidentified.

Molecular-barcoded quantitative 5'-RACE produced these TCR beta libraries. Using its own MiXCR run on the 5' RACE reads, TCRdb lists one record per CDR3 protein. The sample includes approximately 540,000 distinct CDR3 sequences, approximately 12% of them seen just once. This sequence was found in a male donor with ankylosing spondylitis. Sequencing was carried out using blood, either unsorted or a sorted T cell fraction (not recorded which).

CDR3 sequence reads: CSVDGQARSYGYTF. CDR3 nucleotide sequence: TGCAGCGTTGACGGACAGGCTCGCAGCTATGGCTACACCTTC. The V gene is TRBV29-1, the J gene TRBJ1-2, with 7 bases aligning to TRBD1. Germline CDR1 SQVTM, CDR2 ANQGSEA. This CDR3 is 14 amino acids long. J lost 4 bases, V lost 3 bases, and 8 bases had no gene match.